This T cell receptor (beta chain) was sequenced during a study of control samples from healthy donors and cancer patients. This clone was recorded only once. Profiled with immunoSEQ multiplex PCR; TCRdb holds only in-frame clones, not every one. Among around 3,000 clones, roughly 80% were seen once, and the ten largest hold less than 35%. This CDR3 contains 13 residues. Deletions cut 5 bases from V and 5 bases from J, with 12 bases between. Per the germline V gene, CDR1 is LNHDA and CDR2 is SQIVND (reference sequence). The sequence derives from a male donor with melanoma. The chain has TRBV19 and TRBJ1-1; D unresolved. The specimen was formalin-fixed, paraffin-embedded tissue. In nucleotides, the CDR3 is TGTGCCAGTAGTCCCCGGCCGGCTACTGAAGCTTTCTTT. Encoded protein: CASSPRPATEAFF.